The 7 T cell receptor beta chains given below trace back to one sample, sequenced in a study of radiotherapy plus CTLA-4 blockade in lung cancer. Profiled with immunoSEQ multiplex PCR; TCRdb holds only in-frame clones, not every one. This sample has over 80,000 clones, with about 80% found just once. This sample comprised peripheral blood, obtained from a patient treated with radiotherapy plus ipilimumab. Source of these receptors: a human donor with non-small cell lung cancer who had stable disease on radiotherapy plus ipilimumab.

This clone was seen a handful of times. J is TRBJ1-5 and V is TRBV19; a weak D match, TRBD1 (6 bases). The CDR3 extends over 15 amino acids. Per germline, CDR1 LNHDA and CDR2 SQIVND (reference sequence). With 1 base removed from V and 3 bases from J, the gap between germline ends came to 10 bases. The CDR3 nucleotides are TGTGCCAGTAGTATAGCCTCAGGGGTCAATCAGCCCCAGCATTTT. Protein: CASSIASGVNQPQHF. Full variable domain (missing parts from reference TRBV19 and TRBJ1-5): DGGITQSPKYLFRKEGQNVTLSCEQNLNHDAMYWYRQDPGQGLRLIYYSQIVNDFQKGDIAEGYSVSREKKESFPLTVTSAQKNPTAFYLCASSIASGVNQPQHFGDGTRLSIL.

This chain joins TRBV5-4 and TRBJ1-1, with a possible D match to TRBD1 (5 bases). Germline V gives CDR1 SGHNT, CDR2 YYREEE (reference sequence). CDR3 size: 15 residues. Between the trimmed V and J ends, which lost 5 bases and 1 base, there was a span of 15 bases. The CDR3 loop reads CASRLDSGGNTEAFF. Written as DNA, the CDR3 is TGTGCCAGCAGACTTGACAGCGGTGGGAACACTGAAGCTTTCTTT.

The rearrangement links TRBV2 to TRBJ2-3, with a weak D call TRBD2 (5 bases). The CDR3 is made up of 13 amino acids. Germline loops: CDR1 SNHLY, CDR2 FYNNEI. The V and J ends lost 9 bases and 2 bases respectively, with 12 bases between them. CDR3 sequence: CARRGGITDTQYF. As DNA, the CDR3 is TGTGCCAGGAGAGGAGGCATCACAGATACGCAGTATTTT.

This sequence joins TRBV28 and TRBJ2-1; 7 bases match TRBD1. This CDR3 comprises 16 residues. Germline trimming cut 3 bases from V and 3 bases from J; bases unmatched to any gene: 8. CDR1 is MDHEN and CDR2 is SYDVKM in the germline V gene. CDR3 region: CASSFSGTEFYNEQFF. The CDR3 DNA sequence: TGTGCCAGCAGTTTCTCCGGGACAGAGTTCTACAATGAGCAGTTCTTC.

The chain uses TRBV30 and TRBJ1-4, with D possibly being TRBD1 (5 bases). CDR1 and CDR2 from the germline V gene are GTSNPN and SVGIG (reference sequence). Trimming removed 0 bases at V and 8 bases at J, with 7 bases between. This CDR3 region has 12 residues. As DNA, the CDR3 is TGTGCCTGGAGTGTAAGGGGAGAAAAACTGTTTTTT. This gives the protein CAWSVRGEKLFF. The full variable domain, with the rest looked up from reference TRBV30 and TRBJ1-4, is SQTIHQWPATLVQPVGSPLSLECTVEGTSNPNLYWYRQAAGRGLQLLFYSVGIGQISSEVPQNLSASRPQDRQFILSSKKLLLSDSGFYLCAWSVRGEKLFFGSGTQLSVL.

This clone has a handful of counts. The V gene is TRBV9, the J gene TRBJ2-5; possibly TRBD1 for D (5 bases). This CDR3 spans 15 amino acids. Germline V CDR1 and CDR2: SGDLS, YYNGEE. The ends were cut back, 0 bases at V and 3 bases at J, with 12 bases in the middle. CDR3 amino acids: CASSVAPVREETQYF. DNA of the CDR3: TGTGCCAGCAGCGTAGCCCCGGTCAGGGAAGAGACCCAGTACTTC.

The rearrangement joins TRBV5-1 to TRBJ2-5; D remains unclear. The CDR3 runs 17 residues. The germline V gene encodes CDR1 SGHRS and CDR2 YFSETQ. Trimming cost V 0 bases and J 2 bases, with 17 bases left between them. CDR3 sequence: CASSLVGGGRLQETQYF. The CDR3 nucleotides read TGCGCCAGCAGCTTGGTGGGTGGTGGCAGACTTCAAGAGACCCAGTACTTC.